This T cell receptor (beta chain) was identified in a study of human T cells and chemical hapten exposure. Study-level findings and limits: PT1 expanded TCR counts correlated positively with patch test score.

Time point noted: pre-sensitization, week 0. The treatment was: therapeutic diphenylcyclopropenone sensitization with weekly scalp DPC. TCRdb redid the calling of the RACE reads with MiXCR, one entry per CDR3 protein. The sample yields a few hundred thousand distinct CDR3 sequences, 4.5% to 5.5% seen once. The ends were cut back, 1 base at V and 2 bases at J, with 22 bases in the middle. Germline V gives CDR1 SGHDT, CDR2 YYEEEE. The CDR3 covers 19 residues. Details on this clonotype: Its specificity is not known.

The source was whole blood, collected in connection with sensitization to the hapten diphenylcyclopropenone (DPC). The V gene is TRBV5-6, the J gene TRBJ2-1, with a weak D call TRBD2 (7 bases). The sequence derives from a woman aged 18-35 years with alopecia areata. Some clones in this sample may be carry-over from other donors' samples. The DNA of the CDR3 is TGTGCCAGCAGCTTGTGGGTACGGGGCGGGGGCATGACCTACAATGAGCAGTTCTTC. Translated, it gives CASSLWVRGGGMTYNEQFF.